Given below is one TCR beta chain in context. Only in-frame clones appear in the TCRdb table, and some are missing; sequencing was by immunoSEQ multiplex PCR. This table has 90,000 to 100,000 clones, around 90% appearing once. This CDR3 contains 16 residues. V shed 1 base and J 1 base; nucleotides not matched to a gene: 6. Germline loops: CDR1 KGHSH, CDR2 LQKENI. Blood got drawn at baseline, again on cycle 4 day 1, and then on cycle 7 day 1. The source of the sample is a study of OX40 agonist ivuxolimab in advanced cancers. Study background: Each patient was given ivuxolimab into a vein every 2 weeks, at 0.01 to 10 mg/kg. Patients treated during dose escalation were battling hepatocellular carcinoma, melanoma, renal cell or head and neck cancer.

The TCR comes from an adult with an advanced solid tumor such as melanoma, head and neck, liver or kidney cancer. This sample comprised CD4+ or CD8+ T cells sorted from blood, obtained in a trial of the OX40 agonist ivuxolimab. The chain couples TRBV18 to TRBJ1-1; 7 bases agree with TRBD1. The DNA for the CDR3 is TGTGCCAGCTCACCACGGGAGGGGGCGTCGAACACTGAAGCTTTCTTT. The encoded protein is CASSPREGASNTEAFF.